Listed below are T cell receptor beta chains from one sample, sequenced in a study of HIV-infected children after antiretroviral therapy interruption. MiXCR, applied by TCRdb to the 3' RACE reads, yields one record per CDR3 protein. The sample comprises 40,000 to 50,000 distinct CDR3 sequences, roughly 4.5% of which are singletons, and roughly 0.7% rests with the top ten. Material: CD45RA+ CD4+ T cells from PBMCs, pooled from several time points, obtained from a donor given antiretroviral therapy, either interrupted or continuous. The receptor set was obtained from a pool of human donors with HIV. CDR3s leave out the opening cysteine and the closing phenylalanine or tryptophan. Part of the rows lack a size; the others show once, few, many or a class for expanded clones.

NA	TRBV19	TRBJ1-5	ASSIEEGNQPQH
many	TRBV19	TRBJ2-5	ASSALVRQETQY
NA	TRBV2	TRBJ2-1	ASSLDRLYAEQF
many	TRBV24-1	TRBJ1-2	ATRDGYGYT
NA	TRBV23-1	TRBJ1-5	ASKRPGPSAHGNQPQH
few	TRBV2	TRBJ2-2	ASRARGELF
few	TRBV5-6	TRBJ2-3	ASSLSQDTQY
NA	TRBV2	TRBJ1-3	ASSKGEAGNTIY
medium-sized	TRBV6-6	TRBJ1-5	ASMGLRGSQPQH
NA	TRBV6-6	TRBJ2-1	ASSSRYNEQF
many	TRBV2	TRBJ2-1	ASTPDGGQQF
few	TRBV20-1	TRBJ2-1	SARTGVEQF
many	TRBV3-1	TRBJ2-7	ASSQGLAGTVSYEQY
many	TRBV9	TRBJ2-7	ASSATSVSREQY
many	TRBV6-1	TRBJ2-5	ASSFLGTDKETQY